The 3 T cell receptor beta chains listed next were all sequenced from one sample in a study of T cell responses to AZD1222 COVID-19 vaccine. Sequencing was performed with immunoSEQ multiplex PCR; in TCRdb, only in-frame clones are kept and a portion is missing. The data show around 250,000 clones, with approximately 95% seen just once and around 0.5% held by the top ten. The source was peripheral blood, collected on day 0 of AZD1222 vaccination. These receptors were obtained from an adult in good health.

This clone is a singleton in its sample. V gene TRBV28 combines with J gene TRBJ1-1; a possible D gene is TRBD1 (6 bases). The CDR3 consists of 15 residues. The V gene's germline CDR1 is MDHEN and CDR2 SYDVKM. V dropped 2 bases and J dropped 4 bases, with 14 bases sitting between them. DNA for the CDR3: TGTGCCAGCAGTTTACCACAGGGAGGGAGCACTGAAGCTTTCTTT. Amino acids: CASSLPQGGSTEAFF.

This chain links TRBV4-2 with TRBJ1-5, with D tentatively TRBD1 (5 bases). Germline V CDR1 and CDR2: LGHNA, YNFKEQ. The CDR3 runs 15 residues. Trimming took 5 bases from V and 2 from J, leaving 13 bases between them. CDR3 nucleotide sequence: TGTGCCAGCAGCTCGATTGGGGACGGCAATCAGCCCCAGCATTTT. This translates into CASSSIGDGNQPQHF.

The J gene is TRBJ2-2, the V gene TRBV15; D remains unclear. This CDR3 contains 15 residues. The germline V and J ends were trimmed by 0 bases and 4 bases, with 9 bases remaining between them. The germline V gene has CDR1 LNHNV and CDR2 YYDKDF (reference sequence). The CDR3 coding sequence is TGTGCCACCAGCAGAGATTTGGCTAGCACCGGGGAGCTGTTTTTT. Protein product: CATSRDLASTGELFF.